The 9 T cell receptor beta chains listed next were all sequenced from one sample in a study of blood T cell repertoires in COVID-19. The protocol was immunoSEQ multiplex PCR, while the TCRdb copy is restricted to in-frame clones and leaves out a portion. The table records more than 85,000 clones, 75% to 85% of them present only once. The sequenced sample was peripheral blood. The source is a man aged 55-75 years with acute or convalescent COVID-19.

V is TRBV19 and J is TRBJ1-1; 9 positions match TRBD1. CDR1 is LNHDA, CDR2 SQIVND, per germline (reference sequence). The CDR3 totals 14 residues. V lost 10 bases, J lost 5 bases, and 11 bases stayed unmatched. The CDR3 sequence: CATAEQGARTEAFF. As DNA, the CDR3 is TGTGCCACCGCCGAACAGGGGGCGCGTACTGAAGCTTTCTTT.

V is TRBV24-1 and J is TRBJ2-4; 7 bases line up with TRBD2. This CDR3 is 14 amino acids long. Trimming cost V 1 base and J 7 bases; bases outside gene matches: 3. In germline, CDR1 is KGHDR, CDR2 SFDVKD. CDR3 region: CATSDLWEGNIQYF. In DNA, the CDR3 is TGTGCCACCAGTGATTTATGGGAGGGTAACATTCAGTACTTC.

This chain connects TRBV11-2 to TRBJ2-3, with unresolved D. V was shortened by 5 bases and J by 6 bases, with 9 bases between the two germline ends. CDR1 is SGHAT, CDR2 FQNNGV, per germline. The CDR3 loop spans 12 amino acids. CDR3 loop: CASSPPLDTQYF. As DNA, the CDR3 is TGTGCCAGCAGCCCCCCTCTGGATACGCAGTATTTT.

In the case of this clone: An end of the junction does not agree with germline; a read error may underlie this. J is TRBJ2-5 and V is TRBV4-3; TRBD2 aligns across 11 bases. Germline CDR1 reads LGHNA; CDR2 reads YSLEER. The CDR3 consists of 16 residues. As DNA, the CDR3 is TGCGCCAGCAGCCAAGATTGGGGACTAGCGGAAGAGGCCCAGTACTTC. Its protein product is CASSQDWGLAEEAQYF.

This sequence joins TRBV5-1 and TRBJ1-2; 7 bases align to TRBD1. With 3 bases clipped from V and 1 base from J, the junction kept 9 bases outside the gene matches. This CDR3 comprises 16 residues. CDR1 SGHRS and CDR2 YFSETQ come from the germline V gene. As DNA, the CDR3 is TGCGCCAGCAGCTCAGGAGGGACAGCTAATAACTATGGCTACACCTTC. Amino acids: CASSSGGTANNYGYTF.

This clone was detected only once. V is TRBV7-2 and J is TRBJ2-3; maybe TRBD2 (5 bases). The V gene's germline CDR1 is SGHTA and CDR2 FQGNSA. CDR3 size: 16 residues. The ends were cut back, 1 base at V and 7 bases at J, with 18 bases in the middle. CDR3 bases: TGTGCCAGCAGCTTAGTGGGTGCGGCCGGACTGAATACGCAGTATTTT. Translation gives CASSLVGAAGLNTQYF.

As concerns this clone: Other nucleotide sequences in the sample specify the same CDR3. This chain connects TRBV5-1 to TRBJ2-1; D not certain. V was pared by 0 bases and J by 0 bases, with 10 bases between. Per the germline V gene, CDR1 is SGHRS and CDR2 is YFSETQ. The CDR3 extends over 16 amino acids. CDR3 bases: TGCGCCAGCAGCTTGGGATCCTCCGGCTCCTACAATGAGCAGTTCTTC. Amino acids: CASSLGSSGSYNEQFF.

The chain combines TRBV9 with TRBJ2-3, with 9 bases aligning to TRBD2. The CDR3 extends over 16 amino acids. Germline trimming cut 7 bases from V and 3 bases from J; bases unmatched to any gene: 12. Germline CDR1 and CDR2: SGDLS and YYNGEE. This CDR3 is CASSGWAGGLTDTQYF. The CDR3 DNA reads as TGTGCCAGCTCTGGTTGGGCGGGAGGGCTAACAGATACGCAGTATTTT. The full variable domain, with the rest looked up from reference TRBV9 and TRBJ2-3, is DSGVTQTPKHLITATGQRVTLRCSPRSGDLSVYWYQQSLDQGLQFLIQYYNGEERAKGNILERFSAQQFPDLHSELNLSSLELGDSALYFCASSGWAGGLTDTQYFGPGTRLTVL.

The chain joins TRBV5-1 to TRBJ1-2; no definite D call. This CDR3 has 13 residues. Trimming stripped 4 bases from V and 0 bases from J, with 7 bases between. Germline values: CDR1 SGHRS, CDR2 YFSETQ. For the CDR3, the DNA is TGCGCCAGCAGCCCCGACTCTAACTATGGCTACACCTTC. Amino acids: CASSPDSNYGYTF. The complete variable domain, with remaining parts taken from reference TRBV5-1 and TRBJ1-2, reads KAGVTQTPRYLIKTRGQQVTLSCSPISGHRSVSWYQQTPGQGLQFLFEYFSETQRNKGNFPGRFSGRQFSNSRSEMNVSTLELGDSALYLCASSPDSNYGYTFGSGTRLTVV.